The 27 T cell receptor beta chains given below trace back to one sample, sequenced in a study of blood T cell repertoires in COVID-19. Measured with immunoSEQ multiplex PCR; TCRdb has only the in-frame clones, and not every one. The profile shows roughly 110,000 clones, around four fifths of them singletons. The sample comprised peripheral blood. The receptors derive from a man between 65 and 79 years old with acute or convalescent COVID-19.

The chain has TRBV19 and TRBJ1-5, with D unresolved. The CDR3 has 14 amino acids. The germline CDR1 and CDR2 sequences are LNHDA and SQIVND (reference sequence). Between the trimmed V and J ends, which lost 1 base and 4 bases, there was a span of 8 bases. CDR3 amino acids: CASSIGAPNQPQHF. DNA of the CDR3: TGTGCCAGTAGTATAGGGGCACCTAATCAGCCCCAGCATTTT. Together with reference TRBV19 and TRBJ1-5, the CDR3 gives the full variable domain: DGGITQSPKYLFRKEGQNVTLSCEQNLNHDAMYWYRQDPGQGLRLIYYSQIVNDFQKGDIAEGYSVSREKKESFPLTVTSAQKNPTAFYLCASSIGAPNQPQHFGDGTRLSIL.

J is TRBJ1-2 and V is TRBV7-3; perhaps TRBD1 as D (5 bases). Germline V lookup: CDR1 SGHTA, CDR2 FQGTGA. This CDR3 is 16 amino acids long. Trimming removed 3 bases from V and 0 bases from J, with 14 bases in between. CDR3 sequence (DNA): TGTGCCAGCAGCTTCCACTGGGGGGTTGCTAACTATGGCTACACCTTC. Encoded protein: CASSFHWGVANYGYTF.

The gene calls are TRBV2 and TRBJ2-1; 8 positions match TRBD2. V was pared by 4 bases and J by 12 bases, with 2 bases of the junction left unmatched. Germline loops: CDR1 SNHLY, CDR2 FYNNEI. This CDR3 is 11 amino acids long. The CDR3 sequence is CASSGAGGQFF. For the CDR3, the DNA is TGTGCCAGCAGTGGGGCGGGAGGGCAGTTCTTC.

This rearrangement joins TRBV19 to TRBJ1-2; TRBD1 might be the D (6 bases). The V and J ends lost 8 bases and 2 bases respectively, with 9 bases between them. Germline CDR1 LNHDA, CDR2 SQIVND (reference sequence). The CDR3 length is 12 residues. Written as DNA, the CDR3 is TGTGCCAGTCAGCAGGGGAACTATGGCTACACCTTC. Its translation is CASQQGNYGYTF.

The rearrangement links TRBV19 to TRBJ1-1, with D possibly TRBD1 on 5 matching bases. V lost 7 bases and J lost 2, with 20 bases in between. The CDR3 is 16 residues long. Germline CDR1 and CDR2: LNHDA and SQIVND (reference sequence). This CDR3 is CASTQNWAGSNTEAFF. CDR3 nucleotides: TGTGCCAGTACCCAAAATTGGGCAGGGTCAAACACTGAAGCTTTCTTT.

The chain uses TRBV7-8 and TRBJ2-7; D possibly corresponds to TRBD1 (5 bases). Trimming took off 3 bases at V and 2 bases at J, with 14 bases between the two ends. Looked up from germline, CDR1 is SGHVS and CDR2 is FQNEAQ. The CDR3 is made up of 15 amino acids. The DNA of the CDR3 is TGTGCCAGCAGCTTCTCGAGTCAGGGTCCCTACGAGCAGTACTTC. Amino acids: CASSFSSQGPYEQYF.

J is TRBJ1-6 and V is TRBV2; 7 bases are shared with TRBD1. Germline V gene lookup returns CDR1 SNHLY and CDR2 FYNNEI. The CDR3 has 15 residues. The J segment lost 5 bases and the V segment lost 7 bases, leaving 8 bases of the junction unmatched. The DNA for the CDR3 is TGTGCCAGCACCGTTACAGGGGTGGATAATTCACCCCTCCACTTT. Protein sequence: CASTVTGVDNSPLHF.

The rearrangement uses TRBV28 and TRBJ2-5; D not resolved. Trimming shortened V by 1 base and J by 9 bases, and 9 bases separated the two germline ends. The CDR3 runs to 12 residues. The germline CDR1 and CDR2 sequences are MDHEN and SYDVKM. The CDR3 here is CASSLSNQSQYF. The CDR3 nucleotides are TGTGCCAGCAGTTTATCGAACCAGTCCCAGTACTTC.

The CDR3 coding sequence is TGCGCCAGCAGCTTGCGAGTACTCGACTCTGGGGCCAACGTCCTGACTTTC. Protein sequence: CASSLRVLDSGANVLTF. J is TRBJ2-6 and V is TRBV5-1, with D uncertain. From germline, CDR1 is SGHRS and CDR2 YFSETQ. V gave up 1 base and J gave up 0 bases, with 11 bases separating them. This CDR3 is built from 17 residues.

The V gene is TRBV28, the J gene TRBJ2-2, with 7 bases aligning to TRBD1. V shed 5 bases, J shed 3 bases, and the junction held 12 bases outside the gene matches. The CDR3 spans 17 residues. Germline CDR1 and CDR2: MDHEN and SYDVKM. CDR3 sequence (DNA): TGTGCCAGCAGTAGAGATAGGGGGCTCGGGGACACCGGGGAGCTGTTTTTT. Residues: CASSRDRGLGDTGELFF.

This chain uses TRBV3-1 (or the pseudogene TRBV3-2) with TRBJ1-2; TRBD1 matches at 11 bases. CDR1 and CDR2 from the germline V gene are LGHDT and YNNKEL (reference sequence). The CDR3 has 16 amino acids. Germline trimming cut 4 bases from V and 3 bases from J; bases unmatched to any gene: 7. The CDR3 coding sequence is TGTGCCAGCAGCCGAACGGACAGGGGGCAGTACTATGGCTACACCTTC. It is translated as CASSRTDRGQYYGYTF.

The V and J genes are TRBV7-3 and TRBJ2-1, with a possible D match to TRBD2 (6 bases). The CDR3 has 14 amino acids. Trimming stripped 2 bases from V and 6 bases from J, with 11 bases between. Germline CDR1 and CDR2: SGHTA and FQGTGA. The CDR3 loop reads CASSLLGLSNEQFF. CDR3 bases: TGTGCCAGCAGCTTACTGGGACTTAGCAATGAGCAGTTCTTC.

The rearrangement joins TRBV30 to TRBJ1-3, with D hard to call. V gave up 4 bases and J gave up 4 bases, with 11 bases separating them. The V gene's germline CDR1 is GTSNPN and CDR2 SVGIG (reference sequence). This CDR3 region has 13 residues. The CDR3 reads CAWTKAGGNTIYF. Here the CDR3 DNA reads TGTGCCTGGACAAAGGCGGGGGGAAACACCATATATTTT.

The chain uses TRBV5-1 and TRBJ1-1; tentative D call: TRBD1 (6 bases). Germline assignment: CDR1 SGHRS and CDR2 YFSETQ. The V and J ends lost 7 bases and 1 base respectively, with 17 bases between them. This CDR3 is 15 amino acids long. The CDR3 protein is CASRRGDRENTEAFF. CDR3 nucleotide sequence: TGCGCCAGCCGCAGGGGTGACCGGGAGAACACTGAAGCTTTCTTT.

This sequence joins TRBV6-5 and TRBJ1-6; D call uncertain. Germline V gives CDR1 MNHEY, CDR2 SVGAGI. V dropped 6 bases and J dropped 7 bases, with 7 bases sitting between them. The CDR3 consists of 12 residues. The CDR3 nucleotides read TGTGCCAGCAGCGACACCAATTCACCCCTCCACTTT. Translation gives CASSDTNSPLHF.

In DNA form, the CDR3 reads TGTGCCAGCAGTTCACCCGTGGCCTCCTATGGCTACACCTTC. Translating gives CASSSPVASYGYTF. The chain couples TRBV28 to TRBJ1-2; no definite D call. Germline V lookup: CDR1 MDHEN, CDR2 SYDVKM. This CDR3 is built from 14 residues. V gave up 4 bases and J gave up 4 bases, with 13 bases separating them.

This clone has only a few counts. The rearrangement joins TRBV6-2 or TRBV6-3 to TRBJ2-1, with 8 bases matching TRBD2. Germline values: CDR1 MNHEY, CDR2 SVGEGT. This CDR3 comprises 14 residues. J lost 10 bases, V lost 5 bases, and 10 bases had no gene match. The DNA of the CDR3 is TGTGCCAGCAGTCCCCCGGGACTAGTGATGGAGCAGTTCTTC. It specifies CASSPPGLVMEQFF.

The chain recombines TRBV7-2 with TRBJ2-2, with 9 bases lining up with TRBD1. The germline V gene has CDR1 SGHTA and CDR2 FQGNSA. V shed 5 bases, J shed 5 bases, and the junction held 9 bases outside the gene matches. There are 16 residues in the CDR3. CDR3 sequence reads: CASSPRGQGGTGELFF. The CDR3 bases are TGTGCCAGCAGCCCCCGGGGACAGGGAGGGACCGGGGAGCTGTTTTTT.

The CDR3: CASRSQGDEQYF. The CDR3 coding sequence is TGTGCCAGCAGGTCACAGGGGGACGAGCAGTACTTC. The rearrangement links TRBV28 to TRBJ2-7, with TRBD1 matching over 8 bases. This CDR3 is 12 amino acids long. CDR1 and CDR2 from the germline V gene are MDHEN and SYDVKM. After removal of 6 bases from V and 5 bases from J, the junction contained 3 bases not matched to a gene.

The CDR3 here is CASSLMWGQTNEKLFF. In DNA, the CDR3 is TGCGCCAGCAGCTTGATGTGGGGACAGACTAATGAAAAACTGTTTTTT. The gene calls are TRBV5-1 and TRBJ1-4; 7 bases agree with TRBD1. With 1 base clipped from V and 2 bases from J, the junction kept 5 bases outside the gene matches. The CDR3 runs 16 residues. Looked up from germline, CDR1 is SGHRS and CDR2 is YFSETQ.

The chain links TRBV5-1 to TRBJ1-3, with 7 positions matching TRBD1. CDR1 SGHRS and CDR2 YFSETQ come from the germline V gene. Trimming took 0 bases from V and 1 from J; bases not matched to a gene: 1. CDR3 length: 15 residues. The CDR3 sequence is CASSLVGQSGNTIYF. The CDR3 bases are TGCGCCAGCAGCTTGGTGGGACAGTCTGGAAACACCATATATTTT.

This sequence joins TRBV7-6 and TRBJ2-5; 9 bases map to TRBD2. From germline, CDR1 is SGHVS and CDR2 FNYEAQ. V lost 2 bases to trimming and J lost 5 bases; unmatched junction nucleotides: 3. This CDR3 is 14 amino acids long. In nucleotides, the CDR3 is TGTGCCAGCAGCTTAAGAGGACTAGCGGAGACCCAGTACTTC. Protein product: CASSLRGLAETQYF.

The V call is TRBV24-1, the J call TRBJ2-1; 10 positions agree with TRBD1. CDR1 and CDR2 from the germline V gene are KGHDR and SFDVKD. The J segment lost 5 bases and the V segment lost 9 bases, leaving 3 bases of the junction unmatched. The CDR3 totals 13 residues. DNA for the CDR3: TGTGCCACCCAGGGACAGGGGAACAATGAGCAGTTCTTC. Protein: CATQGQGNNEQFF.

The chain employs TRBV5-1 and TRBJ2-3; TRBD2 aligns across 7 bases. J gave up 2 bases and V 0 bases, and 12 bases lay outside the gene matches. The CDR3 is 18 amino acids. Germline V CDR1 and CDR2: SGHRS, YFSETQ. In nucleotides, the CDR3 is TGCGCCAGCAGCTTGGCCGTCGGGAGGCGAGCCCACACAGATACGCAGTATTTT. Its translation: CASSLAVGRRAHTDTQYF.

This clone was observed a few times. This chain links TRBV5-1 with TRBJ2-5; a weak D match, TRBD2 (6 bases). Trimming stripped 6 bases from V and 4 bases from J, with 16 bases between. CDR3 length: 14 amino acids. Germline CDR1 reads SGHRS; CDR2 reads YFSETQ. CDR3 nucleotides: TGCGCCAGCAACCCGTCTCGGCGGGGAGAGACCCAGTACTTC. Translating it yields CASNPSRRGETQYF. Looking up the rest from reference TRBV5-1 and TRBJ2-5 gives the full variable domain: KAGVTQTPRYLIKTRGQQVTLSCSPISGHRSVSWYQQTPGQGLQFLFEYFSETQRNKGNFPGRFSGRQFSNSRSEMNVSTLELGDSALYLCASNPSRRGETQYFGPGTRLLVL.

This chain links TRBV7-9 with TRBJ1-1, with a weak D call TRBD1 (6 bases). Trimming took 5 bases from V and 8 from J, leaving 21 bases between them. This CDR3 comprises 15 residues. Germline CDR1 reads SEHNR; CDR2 reads FQNEAQ (reference sequence). The CDR3 DNA follows: TGTGCCAGCAGCCCTCCGGGGGGGGCTGTCCGGGAAGCTTTCTTT. This translates into CASSPPGGAVREAFF. The variable domain in full, completed from reference TRBV7-9 and TRBJ1-1, reads DTGVSQNPRHKITKRGQNVTFRCDPISEHNRLYWYRQTLGQGPEFLTYFQNEAQLEKSRLLSDRFSAERPKGSFSTLEIQRTEQGDSAMYLCASSPPGGAVREAFFGQGTRLTVV.

V is TRBV5-1 and J is TRBJ2-1; 7 bases are a match to TRBD2. The V gene end was trimmed by 0 bases and the J gene end by 4 bases; junction bases not matched to a gene: 7. The CDR3 loop spans 16 amino acids. The germline V gene encodes CDR1 SGHRS and CDR2 YFSETQ. The CDR3 DNA reads TGCGCCAGCAGCTTGGCCCAGGGAGGGTTTTACAATGAGCAGTTCTTC. This sequence encodes CASSLAQGGFYNEQFF.